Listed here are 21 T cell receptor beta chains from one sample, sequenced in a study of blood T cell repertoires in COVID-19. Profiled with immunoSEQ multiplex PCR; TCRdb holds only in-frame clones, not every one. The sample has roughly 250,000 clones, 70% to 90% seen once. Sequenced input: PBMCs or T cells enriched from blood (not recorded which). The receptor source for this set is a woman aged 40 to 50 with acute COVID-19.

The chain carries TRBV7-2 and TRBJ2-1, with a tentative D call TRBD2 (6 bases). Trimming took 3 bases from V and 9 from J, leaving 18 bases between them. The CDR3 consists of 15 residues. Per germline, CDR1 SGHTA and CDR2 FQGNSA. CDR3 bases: TGTGCCAGCAGCTTCCGGGACTCTCCTGACAGTGAGCAGTTCTTC. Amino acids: CASSFRDSPDSEQFF.

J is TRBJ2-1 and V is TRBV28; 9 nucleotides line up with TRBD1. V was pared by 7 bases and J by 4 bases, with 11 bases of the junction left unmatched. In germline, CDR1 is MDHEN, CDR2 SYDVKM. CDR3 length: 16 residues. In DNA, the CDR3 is TGTGCCAGCACTGGGGGGGACAGGGCCCTGTACAATGAGCAGTTCTTC. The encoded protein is CASTGGDRALYNEQFF.

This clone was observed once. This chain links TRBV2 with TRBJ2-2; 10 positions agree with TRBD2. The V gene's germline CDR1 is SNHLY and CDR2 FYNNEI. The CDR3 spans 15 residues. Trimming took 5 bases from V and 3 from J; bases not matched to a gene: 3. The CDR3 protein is CASSRTSGDTGELFF. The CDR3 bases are TGTGCCAGCAGTAGGACTAGCGGAGACACCGGGGAGCTGTTTTTT.

CDR3 protein: CASSPVTDSNQPQHF. The CDR3, as DNA: TGTGCCAGCTCACCAGTGACAGATAGCAATCAGCCCCAGCATTTT. The chain combines TRBV18 with TRBJ1-5; a possible D gene is TRBD1 (5 bases). The ends were cut back, 2 bases at V and 0 bases at J, with 8 bases in the middle. CDR3 length: 15 residues. Per germline, CDR1 KGHSH and CDR2 LQKENI.

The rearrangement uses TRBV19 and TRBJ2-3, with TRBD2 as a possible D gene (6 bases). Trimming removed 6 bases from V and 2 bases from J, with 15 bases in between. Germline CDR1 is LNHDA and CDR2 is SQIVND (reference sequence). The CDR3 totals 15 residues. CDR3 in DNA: TGTGCCAGTAGGCCCGGGACTTCAACCACAGATACGCAGTATTTT. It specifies CASRPGTSTTDTQYF.

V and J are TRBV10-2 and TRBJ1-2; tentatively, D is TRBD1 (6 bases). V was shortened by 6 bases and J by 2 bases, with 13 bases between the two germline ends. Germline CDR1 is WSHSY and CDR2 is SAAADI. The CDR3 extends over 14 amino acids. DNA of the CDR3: TGCGCCAGCAGAGAAGGACAGAACAACTATGGCTACACCTTC. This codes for CASREGQNNYGYTF.

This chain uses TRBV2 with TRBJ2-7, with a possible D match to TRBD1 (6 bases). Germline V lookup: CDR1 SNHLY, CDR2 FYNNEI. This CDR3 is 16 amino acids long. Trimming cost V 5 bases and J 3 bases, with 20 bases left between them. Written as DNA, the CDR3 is TGTGCCAGCAGTATAGGAAACAGGGTTACCGGCTACGAGCAGTACTTC. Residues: CASSIGNRVTGYEQYF. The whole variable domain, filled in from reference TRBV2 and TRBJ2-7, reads EPEVTQTPSHQVTQMGQEVILRCVPISNHLYFYWYRQILGQKVEFLVSFYNNEISEKSEIFDDQFSVERPDGSNFTLKIRSTKLEDSAMYFCASSIGNRVTGYEQYFGPGTRLTVT.

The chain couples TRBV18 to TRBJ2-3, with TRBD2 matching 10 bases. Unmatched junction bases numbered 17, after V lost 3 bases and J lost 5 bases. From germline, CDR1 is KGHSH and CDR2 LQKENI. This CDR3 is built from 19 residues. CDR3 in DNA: TGTGCCAGCTCACCTCAACTCAGCTCTAGCGGGAGCCGGGAAGATACGCAGTATTTT. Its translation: CASSPQLSSSGSREDTQYF.

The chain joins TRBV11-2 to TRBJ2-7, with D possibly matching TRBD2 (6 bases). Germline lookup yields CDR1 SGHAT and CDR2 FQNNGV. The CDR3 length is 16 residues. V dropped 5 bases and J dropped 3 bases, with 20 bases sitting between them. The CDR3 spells CASSPHNPGLHYEQYF. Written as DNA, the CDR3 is TGTGCCAGCAGCCCCCATAACCCGGGACTGCACTACGAGCAGTACTTC.

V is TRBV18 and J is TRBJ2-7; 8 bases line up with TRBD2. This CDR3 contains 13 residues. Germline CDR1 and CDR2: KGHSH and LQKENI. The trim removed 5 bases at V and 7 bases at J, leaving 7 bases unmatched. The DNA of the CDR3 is TGTGCCAGCTCATCAGGGACTAGGGGTGAGCAGTACGTC. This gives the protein CASSSGTRGEQYV.

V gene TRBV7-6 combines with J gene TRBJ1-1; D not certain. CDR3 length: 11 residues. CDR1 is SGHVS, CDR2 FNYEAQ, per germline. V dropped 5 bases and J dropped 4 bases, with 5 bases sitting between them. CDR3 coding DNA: TGTGCCAGCAGCCTCGGCACTGAAGCTTTCTTT. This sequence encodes CASSLGTEAFF.

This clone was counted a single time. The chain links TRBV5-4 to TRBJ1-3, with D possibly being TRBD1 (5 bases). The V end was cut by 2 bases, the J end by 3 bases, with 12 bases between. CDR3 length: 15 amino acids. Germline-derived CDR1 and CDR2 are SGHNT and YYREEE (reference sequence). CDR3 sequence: CASSFGQGGGNTIYF. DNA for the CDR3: TGTGCCAGCAGCTTTGGCCAGGGAGGTGGAAACACCATATATTTT. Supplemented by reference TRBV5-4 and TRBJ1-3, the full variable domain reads ETGVTQSPTHLIKTRGQQVTLRCSSQSGHNTVSWYQQALGQGPQFIFQYYREEENGRGNFPPRFSGLQFPNYSSELNVNALELDDSALYLCASSFGQGGGNTIYFGEGSWLTVV.

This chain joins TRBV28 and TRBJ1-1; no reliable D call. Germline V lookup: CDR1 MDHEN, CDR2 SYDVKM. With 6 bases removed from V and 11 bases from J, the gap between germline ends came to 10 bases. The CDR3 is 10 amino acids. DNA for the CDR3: TGTGCCAGCAGACGGGGTGGGGCTTTCTTT. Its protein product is CASRRGGAFF.

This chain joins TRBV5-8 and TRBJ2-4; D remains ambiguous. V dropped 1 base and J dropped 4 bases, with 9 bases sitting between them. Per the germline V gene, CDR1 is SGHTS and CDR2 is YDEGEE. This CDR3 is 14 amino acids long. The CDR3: CASSLMTPKNIQYF. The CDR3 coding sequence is TGTGCCAGCAGCTTGATGACTCCTAAAAACATTCAGTACTTC.

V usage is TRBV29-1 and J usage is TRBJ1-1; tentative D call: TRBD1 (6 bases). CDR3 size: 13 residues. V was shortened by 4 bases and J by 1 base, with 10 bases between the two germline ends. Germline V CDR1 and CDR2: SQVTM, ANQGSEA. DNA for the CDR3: TGCAGCGTTGCGAAGACAGGGAACACTGAAGCTTTCTTT. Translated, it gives CSVAKTGNTEAFF.

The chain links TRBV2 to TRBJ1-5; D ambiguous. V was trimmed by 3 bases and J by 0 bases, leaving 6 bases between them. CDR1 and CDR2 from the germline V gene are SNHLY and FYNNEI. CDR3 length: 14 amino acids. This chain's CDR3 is CASSDTYSNQPQHF. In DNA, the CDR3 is TGTGCCAGCAGTGACACTTATAGCAATCAGCCCCAGCATTTT.

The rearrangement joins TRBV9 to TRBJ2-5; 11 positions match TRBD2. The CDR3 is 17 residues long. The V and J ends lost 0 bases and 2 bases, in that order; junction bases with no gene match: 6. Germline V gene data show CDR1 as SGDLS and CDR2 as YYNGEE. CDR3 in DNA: TGTGCCAGCAGCGTAGCCCCTAGCGGGAGGCGACAAGAGACCCAGTACTTC. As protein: CASSVAPSGRRQETQYF. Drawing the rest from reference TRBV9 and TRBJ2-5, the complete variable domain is DSGVTQTPKHLITATGQRVTLRCSPRSGDLSVYWYQQSLDQGLQFLIQYYNGEERAKGNILERFSAQQFPDLHSELNLSSLELGDSALYFCASSVAPSGRRQETQYFGPGTRLLVL.

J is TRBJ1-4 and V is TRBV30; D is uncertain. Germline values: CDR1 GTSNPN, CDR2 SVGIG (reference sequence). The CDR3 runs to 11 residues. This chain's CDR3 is CACPSNEKLFF. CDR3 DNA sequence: TGTGCTTGTCCGTCTAATGAAAAACTGTTTTTT.

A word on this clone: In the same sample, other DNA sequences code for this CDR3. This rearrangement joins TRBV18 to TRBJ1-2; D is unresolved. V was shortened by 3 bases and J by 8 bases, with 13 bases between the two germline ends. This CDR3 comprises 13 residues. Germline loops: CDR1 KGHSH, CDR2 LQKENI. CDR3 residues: CASSPRSAEGYTF. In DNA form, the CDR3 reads TGTGCCAGCTCACCCAGATCCGCGGAAGGCTACACCTTC.

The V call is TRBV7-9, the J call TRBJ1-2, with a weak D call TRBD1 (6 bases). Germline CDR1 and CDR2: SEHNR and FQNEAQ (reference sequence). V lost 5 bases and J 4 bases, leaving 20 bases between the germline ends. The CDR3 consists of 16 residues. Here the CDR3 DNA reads TGTGCCAGCAGCCCAAGGGGGGGTTCAGGGGTCTATGGCTACACCTTC. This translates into CASSPRGGSGVYGYTF. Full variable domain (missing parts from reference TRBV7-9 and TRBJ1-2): DTGVSQNPRHKITKRGQNVTFRCDPISEHNRLYWYRQTLGQGPEFLTYFQNEAQLEKSRLLSDRFSAERPKGSFSTLEIQRTEQGDSAMYLCASSPRGGSGVYGYTFGSGTRLTVV.

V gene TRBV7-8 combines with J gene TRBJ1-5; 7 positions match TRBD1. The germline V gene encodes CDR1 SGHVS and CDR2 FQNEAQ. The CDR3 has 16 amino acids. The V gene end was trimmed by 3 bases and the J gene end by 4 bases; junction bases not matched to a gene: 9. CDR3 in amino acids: CASSFGQAWMNQPQHF. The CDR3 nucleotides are TGTGCCAGCAGCTTCGGACAGGCCTGGATGAATCAGCCCCAGCATTTT.